The TCR beta chain described here comes from a study of T cells in localized non-small cell lung cancer. Overall study findings and caveats: Without multi-region sequencing, intratumor heterogeneity could not be excluded. Greater T cell density in blood accompanied longer overall survival. Uninvolved adjacent lung, not tumor, had the highest T cell clonality.

CDR1 is MDHEN and CDR2 is SYDVKM in the germline V gene. The CDR3 runs 10 residues. Trimming pared 8 bases from V and 3 bases from J, leaving 4 bases between. TCRdb's copy holds only in-frame clones and misses some; the assay was immunoSEQ multiplex PCR. The sample has about 33,000 clones, just under 80% seen once. Comment on this clone: What it binds is unknown.

The material sequenced was peripheral blood, taken before any cancer treatment. The origin of this receptor is a male donor at least 60 years old with stage II squamous cell lung carcinoma. The chain is built from TRBV28 and TRBJ1-2; D is undetermined. CDR3 region: CASGDYGYTF. CDR3 nucleotides: TGTGCCAGCGGGGACTATGGCTACACCTTC.